Listed below are T cell receptor beta chains from one sample, sequenced in a study of T cell changes during pregnancy in multiple sclerosis. Clones were read by immunoSEQ multiplex PCR, and TCRdb kept only the in-frame ones, dropping some. The sample lists tens of thousands of clones; more than 75% were seen once. Material: CD4+ T cells from peripheral blood mononuclear cells, obtained in the first trimester of pregnancy. All receptors derive from a female donor with multiple sclerosis, enrolled in a pregnancy study. CDR3s include the opening cysteine and the closing phenylalanine or tryptophan. A D gene is named only where the DNA matches it firmly. Where a row states a size, it is once, few, many or the class of an expanded clone; other rows omit it.

d_gene,v_gene,abundance,len,j_gene,CDR3nt,CDR3aa
-,TRBV28,few,12,TRBJ1-1,TGTGCCAGCAGTTTGATAGTCACTGAAGCTTTCTTT,CASSLIVTEAFF
-,TRBV27,-,15,TRBJ2-2,TGTGCCAGCAGTCACCAGACAGATAACACCGGGGAGCTGTTTTTT,CASSHQTDNTGELFF
TRBD1,TRBV27,few,14,TRBJ2-7,TGTGCCAGCAGTTTACAGGGGGCTTCCTACGAGCAGTACTTC,CASSLQGASYEQYF
-,TRBV5-4,-,15,TRBJ1-1,TGTGCCAGCAGCTTGAGGTTCGGTGGGGGGACTGAAGCTTTCTTT,CASSLRFGGGTEAFF
-,TRBV6-6,-,15,TRBJ2-6,TGTGCCAGCAGTTACTCCAGCTCTGGGGCCAACGTCCTGACTTTC,CASSYSSSGANVLTF
-,TRBV6-5,-,13,TRBJ1-2,TGTGCCAGCAGTTACAGCGCTGGTTATGGCTACACCTTC,CASSYSAGYGYTF
TRBD2,TRBV7-8,few,15,TRBJ2-1,TGTGCCAGCAGCTTCGGGGGGAGCTCCTACAATGAGCAGTTCTTC,CASSFGGSSYNEQFF
TRBD1,TRBV5-1,-,15,TRBJ2-7,TGCGCCAGCAGCGTGGGACAGTCCTTTTCCTACGAGCAGTACTTC,CASSVGQSFSYEQYF
TRBD2,TRBV29-1,once,14,TRBJ2-5,TGCAGCGTTGTCACTAGCGGCTCCCAAGAGACCCAGTACTTC,CSVVTSGSQETQYF
TRBD1,TRBV10-2,-,14,TRBJ1-2,TGCGCCAGCAGTTTGGACAGGGTTAACTATGGCTACACCTTC,CASSLDRVNYGYTF
-,TRBV2,-,14,TRBJ2-2,TGTGCCAGCTCCGGGACAAGGAACACCGGGGAGCTGTTTTTT,CASSGTRNTGELFF
TRBD2,TRBV11-3,-,15,TRBJ2-1,TGTGCCAGCAGCTTAGGGCCTAGCGGCAGCAATGAGCAGTTCTTC,CASSLGPSGSNEQFF
TRBD1,TRBV6-1,once,15,TRBJ1-2,TGTGCCAGCAGTGTTCGGGACAGGGAAACTCGGGGCTACACCTTC,CASSVRDRETRGYTF
-,TRBV5-4,few,15,TRBJ2-7,TGTGCCAGCAGCTTGGACGGGGTTAGCTCCTACGAGCAGTACTTC,CASSLDGVSSYEQYF
-,TRBV5-3,once,16,TRBJ2-6,TGTGCCAGAAGCGCCTATGCGTCCCCCGGGGCCAACGTCCTGACTTTC,CARSAYASPGANVLTF
TRBD1,TRBV12-5,-,14,TRBJ2-3,TGTGCTAGTGGTGCCGGGACAGGGCTTGATACGCAGTATTTT,CASGAGTGLDTQYF
TRBD2,TRBV11-2,-,16,TRBJ2-3,TGTGCCAGCAGCTTCCGAGCGGGAGGTTACACAGATACGCAGTATTTT,CASSFRAGGYTDTQYF
TRBD2,TRBV5-1,-,18,TRBJ2-1,TGCGCCAGCAGCTTGGCCATACGTGTTGCGGGAGGGCCAGGTGAGCAGTTCTTC,CASSLAIRVAGGPGEQFF
-,TRBV7-2,-,14,TRBJ2-3,TGTGCCAGCAGTCCTTACAGGGGCACAGATACGCAGTATTTT,CASSPYRGTDTQYF
-,TRBV19,once,12,TRBJ2-2,TGTGCCAGCAATAGATACACCGGGGAGCTGTTTTTT,CASNRYTGELFF
TRBD1,TRBV25-1,-,15,TRBJ1-2,TGTGCCAGCGAGACGGGACAGGGGTTTAACTATGGCTACACCTTC,CASETGQGFNYGYTF
TRBD1,TRBV5-4,-,15,TRBJ2-5,TGTGCCAGCAGCTTCCAGGGGGTGGGGGAAGAGACCCAGTACTTC,CASSFQGVGEETQYF
-,TRBV7-2,-,15,TRBJ2-7,TGTGCCAGCAGCCTTCGGACGGGACTTTCCTACGAGCAGTACTTC,CASSLRTGLSYEQYF
TRBD1,TRBV18,-,15,TRBJ2-2,TGTGCCAGCTCACCATCAGGGGGACGTACCGGGGAGCTGTTTTTT,CASSPSGGRTGELFF
TRBD1,TRBV4-2,-,16,TRBJ2-2,TGTGCCAGCAGCCAAGAGACAGGGCCGAACACCGGGGAGCTGTTTTTT,CASSQETGPNTGELFF
TRBD2,TRBV6-1,-,14,TRBJ2-7,TGTGCCAGCAGTTTCGGGGGGGGTTCCTACGAGCAGTACTTC,CASSFGGGSYEQYF
TRBD2,TRBV7-2,-,18,TRBJ2-3,TGTGCCAGCAGCTTACAGAGCGGGGGATGGAGGAGAACAGATACGCAGTATTTT,CASSLQSGGWRRTDTQYF
-,TRBV15,once,15,TRBJ2-5,TGTGCCACCAGCAGGGAGGTGACTAGAGAAGAGACCCAGTACTTC,CATSREVTREETQYF
-,TRBV28,once,11,TRBJ2-3,TGTGCCAGCAGTTATACGGAGACGCAGTATTTT,CASSYTETQYF
TRBD2,TRBV4-2,-,16,TRBJ2-3,TGTGCCAGCAGCCCGGCCGGGGGGGGCCGGACAGATACGCAGTATTTT,CASSPAGGGRTDTQYF
-,TRBV5-1,-,13,TRBJ2-5,TGCGCCAGCAGGCCAGGGAACCAAGAGACCCAGTACTTC,CASRPGNQETQYF
TRBD1,TRBV18,-,15,TRBJ2-7,TGTGCCAGCTCACCTCAGACAGGGCTCTCCTACGAGCAGTACTTC,CASSPQTGLSYEQYF
TRBD1,TRBV28,-,17,TRBJ1-5,TGTGCCAGCAGTTTACCGGGGACAGGGCGAGTGGGTCAGCCCCAGCATTTT,CASSLPGTGRVGQPQHF
-,TRBV27,-,13,TRBJ2-3,TGTGCCAGCAGCCTAAAGCGGGCAGATACGCAGTATTTT,CASSLKRADTQYF
-,TRBV9,once,14,TRBJ2-3,TGTGCCAGCAGCCTAGACGGGGGACCAGATACGCAGTATTTT,CASSLDGGPDTQYF
TRBD2,TRBV19,once,19,TRBJ2-1,TGTGCCAGTAGTATAGCTATGGGACTAGCGGGAGCTCGCTACAATGAGCAGTTCTTC,CASSIAMGLAGARYNEQFF
-,TRBV7-3,-,13,TRBJ1-2,TGTGCCAGCAGCTTAGGGGCAGGGTATGGCTACACCTTC,CASSLGAGYGYTF
-,TRBV5-4,few,12,TRBJ1-2,TGTGCCAGCAGCCCCTCCCGGGGGAACGAAACCTTC,CASSPSRGNETF
TRBD2,TRBV6-1,-,15,TRBJ2-5,TGTGCCAGCATCAGACTAGCGGGGGAGGTGGGGACCCAGTACTTC,CASIRLAGEVGTQYF
TRBD2,TRBV18,-,14,TRBJ2-7,TGTGCCAGCTCTCTGGGGACTAGCGGCTACGAGCAGTACTTC,CASSLGTSGYEQYF
TRBD2,TRBV30,-,15,TRBJ2-3,TGTGCCTCAACCGGGACTAGCGGTACCACAGATACGCAGTATTTT,CASTGTSGTTDTQYF
TRBD1,TRBV6-1,-,14,TRBJ2-5,TGTGCCAGCAGGGGACAGGGCTCCTTGGAGGCCCAGTACTTC,CASRGQGSLEAQYF
-,TRBV15,once,14,TRBJ2-3,TGTGCCACCAGCAGAGATCCGGGACATAATACGCAGTATTTT,CATSRDPGHNTQYF
TRBD2,TRBV6-6,-,16,TRBJ2-5,TGTGCCAGCAGTTATCAGCTAGCGGGGGCAGGGGAGACCCAGTACTTC,CASSYQLAGAGETQYF
-,TRBV11-2,-,13,TRBJ2-7,TGTGCCAGCAGCTTAATTCAGGGCTACGAGCAGTACTTC,CASSLIQGYEQYF
-,TRBV7-8,-,16,TRBJ2-7,TGTGCCAGCACGAGTCTCGGCGGGCCCAGGTCCTACGAGCAGTACTTC,CASTSLGGPRSYEQYF
TRBD1,TRBV28,-,17,TRBJ1-1,TGTGCCAGCAGTCCCCCGACCACAGGGGGCAGGACCACTGAAGCTTTCTTT,CASSPPTTGGRTTEAFF
-,TRBV4-2,-,15,TRBJ2-7,TGTGCCAGCAGCCAAGATCAGGGGGGTTACTACGAGCAGTACTTC,CASSQDQGGYYEQYF
TRBD1,TRBV15,few,14,TRBJ1-1,TGTGCCACCAGCAGAGCCGACAGGGGCACTGAAGCTTTCTTT,CATSRADRGTEAFF
-,TRBV7-9,-,16,TRBJ1-4,TGTGCCAGCAGCCTAAGGACACTCGCAACTAATGAAAAACTGTTTTTT,CASSLRTLATNEKLFF
TRBD1,TRBV5-6,-,16,TRBJ1-4,TGTGCCAGCAGCCTCCGTATCGGGACAGGGGATGAAAAACTGTTTTTT,CASSLRIGTGDEKLFF
TRBD1,TRBV4-1,-,14,TRBJ1-1,TGCGCCAGCAGCCAAGTACAGGGGACCACTGAAGCTTTCTTT,CASSQVQGTTEAFF
-,TRBV5-6,-,15,TRBJ2-7,TGTGCCAGCAGCTTGCCTGTCGGCGGGTATGCCGAGCAGTACTTC,CASSLPVGGYAEQYF
-,TRBV6-1,-,14,TRBJ2-3,TGTGCCAGCAGTGAACTGGCAGGGAAGGATACGCAGTATTTT,CASSELAGKDTQYF
-,TRBV9,-,14,TRBJ2-4,TGTGCCAGCAGCGCGTGGGCCCAGGGGAACATTCAGTACTTC,CASSAWAQGNIQYF
TRBD1,TRBV6-5,-,14,TRBJ2-5,TGTGCCAGCAGTCCGGCGAGGGACAGGAAGACCCAGTACTTC,CASSPARDRKTQYF